This T cell receptor (beta chain) was obtained from a study of Graves' ophthalmopathy and Graves' hyperthyroidism. Using RNA transcripts, the TCR beta CDR3 regions were amplified. A first-round RT-PCR used HTBI primers, followed by a second-round multiplex PCR. One entry per CDR3 protein, called by TCRdb with MiXCR from the multiplex PCR reads. This table holds roughly 410,000 distinct CDR3 sequences, approximately 15% found once. This clonotype occurred many times. Trimming took off 4 bases at V and 7 bases at J, with 17 bases between the two ends. The germline gives CDR1 MNHEY, CDR2 SVGAGI. The CDR3 runs 15 residues.

The V and J genes are TRBV6-5 and TRBJ1-3, with D possibly TRBD1 on 5 matching bases. The receptor was isolated from a woman between 18 and 29 years old with stable Graves' hyperthyroidism. Sequenced material: peripheral blood. The CDR3, as DNA: TGTGCCAGCAGTTTGGGACTCACGCCCGGCAACACCATATATTTT. It yields the protein CASSLGLTPGNTIYF.